A single sample gave rise to the 32 T cell receptor beta chains below, sequenced in a study of blood T cell repertoires in COVID-19. Sequenced by immunoSEQ multiplex PCR; TCRdb stores in-frame clones only, minus some. The table lists approximately 60,000 clones, more than 75% of them singletons, with 11% to 15% in the top ten. The sequencing sample was made of peripheral blood. The source of these receptors is a man between 60 and 70 years old with COVID-19, enrolled during active disease.

The CDR3: CASSSQTYEQYF. CDR3 in DNA: TGTGCCAGTAGTTCGCAGACCTACGAGCAGTACTTC. The chain uses TRBV19 and TRBJ2-7; no reliable D call. The CDR3 spans 12 residues. V shed 5 bases and J shed 2 bases, with 7 bases lying between them. CDR1 and CDR2 from the germline V gene are LNHDA and SQIVND (reference sequence).

The CDR3, as DNA: TGTGCCAGCAGCCAATCCACAGGGGGGGCTTTCTTT. The encoded protein is CASSQSTGGAFF. The V and J genes are TRBV3-1 (or the pseudogene TRBV3-2) and TRBJ1-1, with TRBD1 identical over 8 bases. The germline V gene has CDR1 LGHDT and CDR2 YNNKEL (reference sequence). Trimming at V came to 2 bases and at J to 11 bases, leaving 4 bases not matched to a gene. The CDR3 covers 12 residues.

The chain recombines TRBV12-3 or TRBV12-4 with TRBJ2-7, with D maybe TRBD2 (5 bases). CDR3 length: 12 amino acids. Between the trimmed V and J ends, which lost 3 bases and 6 bases, there was a span of 9 bases. CDR3 nucleotides: TGTGCCAGCAGTTTTTACGGGGTCGAGCAGTACTTC. This gives the protein CASSFYGVEQYF.

The rearrangement joins TRBV5-1 to TRBJ2-1, with TRBD1 identical over 12 bases. CDR3 length: 19 amino acids. Unmatched junction bases numbered 22, after V lost 5 bases and J lost 10 bases. CDR1 is SGHRS and CDR2 is YFSETQ in the germline V gene. This CDR3 reads CASRIDWDRGRLGTREQFF. The DNA of the CDR3 is TGCGCCAGCAGGATTGATTGGGACAGGGGGCGACTGGGGACTCGGGAGCAGTTCTTC. Full variable domain (outside the CDR3, taken from reference TRBV5-1 and TRBJ2-1): KAGVTQTPRYLIKTRGQQVTLSCSPISGHRSVSWYQQTPGQGLQFLFEYFSETQRNKGNFPGRFSGRQFSNSRSEMNVSTLELGDSALYLCASRIDWDRGRLGTREQFFGPGTRLTVL.

V is TRBV5-1 and J is TRBJ2-7; 11 nucleotides agree with TRBD2. Germline-derived CDR1 and CDR2 are SGHRS and YFSETQ. The V gene end was trimmed by 3 bases and the J gene end by 1 base; junction bases not matched to a gene: 6. This CDR3 has 16 residues. CDR3 nucleotide sequence: TGCGCCAGCAGCTACCTTCTAGCGGGAGGATCCTACGAGCAGTACTTC. It encodes CASSYLLAGGSYEQYF.

The gene calls are TRBV2 and TRBJ2-6, with 9 bases lining up with TRBD2. Germline V gene data show CDR1 as SNHLY and CDR2 as FYNNEI. CDR3 length: 17 amino acids. With V trimmed by 8 bases and J by 4 bases, 12 bases remained unmatched. For the CDR3, the DNA is TGTGCCAGCCCCAGAGAGAGAGCGGGGGGAGGGGCCAACGTCCTGACTTTC. Protein product: CASPRERAGGGANVLTF.

The chain links TRBV5-1 to TRBJ1-3; TRBD1 agrees at 9 bases. This CDR3 spans 15 amino acids. CDR1 and CDR2 (germline): SGHRS, YFSETQ. V dropped 3 bases and J dropped 0; count of bases not matched to a gene: 1. CDR3 in DNA: TGCGCCAGCAGCTCGACAGGGGGCTCTGGAAACACCATATATTTT. As protein: CASSSTGGSGNTIYF. The variable domain in full, completed from reference TRBV5-1 and TRBJ1-3, reads KAGVTQTPRYLIKTRGQQVTLSCSPISGHRSVSWYQQTPGQGLQFLFEYFSETQRNKGNFPGRFSGRQFSNSRSEMNVSTLELGDSALYLCASSSTGGSGNTIYFGEGSWLTVV.

This chain links TRBV7-2 with TRBJ2-3; TRBD2 matches at 9 bases. V lost 3 bases, J lost 2 bases, and 6 bases stayed unmatched. The CDR3 covers 16 residues. Germline values: CDR1 SGHTA, CDR2 FQGNSA. The CDR3 DNA reads as TGTGCCAGCAGCTTCAATCCTAGCGGGGTCACAGATACGCAGTATTTT. Its protein is CASSFNPSGVTDTQYF.

This chain joins TRBV7-9 and TRBJ1-6; TRBD1 matches at 7 bases. Germline assignment: CDR1 SEHNR and CDR2 FQNEAQ (reference sequence). V shed 0 bases and J 10 bases; nucleotides not matched to a gene: 3. The CDR3 spans 14 residues. For the CDR3, the DNA is TGTGCCAGCAGCTTAGCAGGGGGCCAGTCACCCCTCCACTTT. Translated, it gives CASSLAGGQSPLHF.

The V call is TRBV18, the J call TRBJ1-6; no clear D gene. Germline values: CDR1 KGHSH, CDR2 LQKENI. V lost 3 bases, J lost 9 bases, and 12 bases lay in between. The CDR3 has 14 residues. The CDR3 is CASSPESEGSPLHF. The CDR3 nucleotides are TGTGCCAGCTCACCGGAGTCGGAAGGTTCACCCCTCCACTTT.

The V and J genes are TRBV29-1 and TRBJ2-3, with 9 positions matching TRBD2. Germline V gene sequence: CDR1 SQVTM, CDR2 ANQGSEA. With 5 bases clipped from V and 7 bases from J, the junction kept 13 bases outside the gene matches. The CDR3 contains 15 residues. CDR3 sequence (DNA): TGCAGCGTTCGCCCGACTAGCGGAGCGGGCTATACGCAGTATTTT. As protein: CSVRPTSGAGYTQYF.

V and J are TRBV3-1 (or the pseudogene TRBV3-2) and TRBJ2-2; D possibly corresponds to TRBD1 (5 bases). V lost 8 bases and J 2 bases, leaving 12 bases between the germline ends. The length of the CDR3 is 14 residues. Germline V gene data show CDR1 as LGHDT and CDR2 as YNNKEL (reference sequence). The CDR3 protein is CASGDDRNTGELFF. CDR3 bases: TGTGCCAGCGGTGACGACAGAAACACCGGGGAGCTGTTTTTT.

This clone was detected once. V is TRBV28 and J is TRBJ1-2; a possible D gene is TRBD1 (6 bases). This CDR3 comprises 14 residues. V was cut by 5 bases and J by 8 bases, with 18 bases left in between. The V gene's germline CDR1 is MDHEN and CDR2 SYDVKM. CDR3 sequence: CASSLSGAGRGYTF. CDR3 nucleotides: TGTGCCAGCAGTCTCTCAGGGGCAGGGCGAGGCTACACCTTC.

The chain links TRBV2 to TRBJ2-2; 11 positions agree with TRBD1. V gave up 11 bases and J gave up 7 bases; unmatched junction bases: 9. CDR3 size: 14 residues. Germline V CDR1 and CDR2: SNHLY, FYNNEI. The CDR3 coding sequence is TGTGCCGGGACCGGACAGGGGGCTGTCGGGGAGCTGTTTTTT. Its translation is CAGTGQGAVGELFF.

This CDR3 reads CASSKVGEETQYF. The CDR3 nucleotides are TGTGCCAGCTCAAAAGTAGGGGAAGAGACCCAGTACTTC. V usage is TRBV27 and J usage is TRBJ2-5; D is possibly TRBD1 (5 bases). The CDR3 is 13 amino acids. V was pared by 8 bases and J by 3 bases, with 13 bases between. From germline, CDR1 is MNHEY and CDR2 SMNVEV (reference sequence).

The rearrangement joins TRBV20-1 to TRBJ1-4; D is undetermined. The CDR3 has 11 residues. Germline CDR1 DFQATT, CDR2 SNEGSKA (reference sequence). For the CDR3, the DNA is TGCACTGACTTCTGGATGGAAAAACTGTTTTTT. Protein product: CTDFWMEKLFF.

The chain recombines TRBV10-3 with TRBJ1-2; D is undetermined. The CDR3 has 12 residues. The germline V gene encodes CDR1 ENHRY and CDR2 SYGVKD. Trimming took 1 base from V and 8 from J, leaving 8 bases between them. The CDR3 spells CAISEYAGGYTF. The CDR3 nucleotides read TGTGCCATCAGTGAGTACGCAGGAGGCTACACCTTC.

This clone came up a few times. The chain employs TRBV5-1 and TRBJ2-7; 9 nucleotides agree with TRBD1. The CDR3 has 14 residues. V was pared by 4 bases and J by 9 bases, with 11 bases of the junction left unmatched. Per the germline V gene, CDR1 is SGHRS and CDR2 is YFSETQ. This CDR3 is CASSRGETGGGQYF. The CDR3 nucleotides are TGCGCCAGCAGCAGAGGGGAGACAGGGGGAGGGCAGTACTTC.

The CDR3 loop is CATSDSRTPGELFF. The CDR3 nucleotides are TGTGCCACCAGTGATAGTCGGACACCCGGGGAGCTGTTTTTT. This chain connects TRBV24-1 to TRBJ2-2; a weak D match, TRBD1 (5 bases). Germline-derived CDR1 and CDR2 are KGHDR and SFDVKD. Trimming removed 3 bases at V and 6 bases at J, with 10 bases between. The CDR3 loop spans 14 amino acids.

The chain is built from TRBV7-2 and TRBJ2-5; 8 bases align to TRBD2. The CDR3 extends over 16 amino acids. Per the germline V gene, CDR1 is SGHTA and CDR2 is FQGNSA. The ends lost 0 bases at V and 7 bases at J; junction bases unmatched: 10. The CDR3 reads CASSLAAPGGSGTQYF. The CDR3 region has the DNA TGTGCCAGCAGCTTAGCGGCCCCGGGGGGGTCAGGGACCCAGTACTTC.

This clone has only one observation. The rearrangement links TRBV7-2 to TRBJ1-2; unclear D gene. The CDR3 sequence is 14 residues long. The germline V and J ends were trimmed by 1 base and 4 bases, with 10 bases remaining between them. Germline V gene data show CDR1 as SGHTA and CDR2 as FQGNSA. Here the CDR3 DNA reads TGTGCCAGCAGCTTAGATTCAGGCCCCTATGGCTACACCTTC. This codes for CASSLDSGPYGYTF.

The rearrangement joins TRBV28 to TRBJ1-5; D call uncertain. Per germline, CDR1 MDHEN and CDR2 SYDVKM. This CDR3 has 15 amino acids. The V end was cut by 2 bases, the J end by 3 bases, with 11 bases between. In nucleotides, the CDR3 is TGTGCCAGCAGTTTAGGAGTCCGCTACAATCAGCCCCAGCATTTT. Protein: CASSLGVRYNQPQHF.

There are a few counts of this clone. This chain joins TRBV18 and TRBJ2-7; 10 nucleotides align to TRBD2. V shed 9 bases, J shed 7 bases, and the junction held 3 bases outside the gene matches. The CDR3 spans 11 residues. In germline, CDR1 is KGHSH, CDR2 LQKENI. This chain's CDR3 is CASRLAGEQYF. The CDR3 DNA reads TGTGCCAGTCGACTAGCGGGTGAGCAGTACTTC.

The chain links TRBV21-1 to TRBJ2-7; the table's D call of TRBD1 was not tested on the DNA. TRBV21-1 counts as a pseudogene. This CDR3 comprises 20 residues. The chain's CDR3 is CASSPGGTGGEGPSSYEQYF. In DNA form, the CDR3 reads TGTGCCAGCAGCCCAGGGGGGACAGGGGGTGAAGGACCCTCCTCCTACGAGCAGTACTTC.

The rearrangement uses TRBV5-5 and TRBJ1-1; possible D gene TRBD1, 5 bases. This CDR3 contains 15 residues. V lost 0 bases to trimming and J lost 4 bases, with 13 bases between them. Germline V lookup: CDR1 SGHKS, CDR2 YYEKEE (reference sequence). CDR3 sequence: CASSLGFQGSTEAFF. The CDR3 bases are TGTGCCAGCAGCTTGGGGTTTCAGGGAAGCACTGAAGCTTTCTTT.

This clone appeared a single time. This chain connects TRBV5-1 to TRBJ1-1; D may be TRBD1 (5 bases). Germline CDR1 is SGHRS and CDR2 is YFSETQ. The V end was cut by 1 base, the J end by 1 base, with 14 bases between. The CDR3 totals 16 residues. Here the CDR3 reads CASSLMSSGGNTEAFF. The DNA for the CDR3 is TGCGCCAGCAGCTTGATGAGCAGCGGGGGGAACACTGAAGCTTTCTTT.

This rearrangement joins TRBV5-1 to TRBJ1-1, with D possibly being TRBD1 (5 bases). Trimming shortened V by 0 bases and J by 4 bases, and 13 bases separated the two germline ends. The germline CDR1 and CDR2 sequences are SGHRS and YFSETQ. The CDR3 loop spans 15 amino acids. CDR3 in amino acids: CASSLVWGGRTEAFF. CDR3 DNA sequence: TGCGCCAGCAGCTTGGTTTGGGGGGGACGCACTGAAGCTTTCTTT. Filled out from reference TRBV5-1 and TRBJ1-1, the complete variable domain reads KAGVTQTPRYLIKTRGQQVTLSCSPISGHRSVSWYQQTPGQGLQFLFEYFSETQRNKGNFPGRFSGRQFSNSRSEMNVSTLELGDSALYLCASSLVWGGRTEAFFGQGTRLTVV.

The chain has TRBV28 and TRBJ1-4, with TRBD1 matching 8 bases. The CDR3 runs 13 residues. The germline gives CDR1 MDHEN, CDR2 SYDVKM. V gave up 10 bases and J gave up 8 bases; unmatched junction bases: 9. This chain's CDR3 is CAISTGAREKLFF. The CDR3 nucleotides are TGTGCCATCTCGACAGGGGCCAGAGAAAAACTGTTTTTT.

The chain combines TRBV28 with TRBJ2-2; D may be TRBD2 (5 bases). The CDR3 consists of 15 residues. The ends were cut back, 1 base at V and 4 bases at J, with 10 bases in the middle. Germline V gene sequence: CDR1 MDHEN, CDR2 SYDVKM. Here the CDR3 DNA reads TGTGCCAGCAGTTTATTGGAGGAAGGCACCGGGGAGCTGTTTTTT. Its protein is CASSLLEEGTGELFF.

J is TRBJ2-4 and V is TRBV9, with a tentative D call TRBD2 (6 bases). Between the trimmed V and J ends, which lost 3 bases and 5 bases, there was a span of 15 bases. The CDR3 is made up of 15 amino acids. Germline-derived CDR1 and CDR2 are SGDLS and YYNGEE. CDR3 region: CASSGGGSLENIQYF. The CDR3 region has the DNA TGTGCCAGCAGCGGGGGAGGATCGCTAGAAAACATTCAGTACTTC.

The chain combines TRBV3-1 (or the pseudogene TRBV3-2) with TRBJ2-1, with 16 bases identical to TRBD2. Germline trimming cut 4 bases from V and 9 bases from J; bases unmatched to any gene: 9. This CDR3 comprises 17 residues. Germline V gives CDR1 LGHDT, CDR2 YNNKEL (reference sequence). CDR3 nucleotide sequence: TGTGCCAGCAGCCCCCCCGGGGGACTAGCGGGAGGGGGTGAGCAGTTCTTC. Translating it yields CASSPPGGLAGGGEQFF.

The V gene is TRBV6-5, the J gene TRBJ2-1; 7 bases map to TRBD2. CDR1 MNHEY and CDR2 SVGAGI come from the germline V gene. The CDR3 extends over 15 amino acids. V trimming: 1 base; J trimming: 8 bases; junction bases outside the gene matches: 8. The CDR3 spells CASSYLGGAPDEQFF. CDR3 in DNA: TGTGCCAGCAGTTACTTGGGAGGGGCCCCCGATGAGCAGTTCTTC.